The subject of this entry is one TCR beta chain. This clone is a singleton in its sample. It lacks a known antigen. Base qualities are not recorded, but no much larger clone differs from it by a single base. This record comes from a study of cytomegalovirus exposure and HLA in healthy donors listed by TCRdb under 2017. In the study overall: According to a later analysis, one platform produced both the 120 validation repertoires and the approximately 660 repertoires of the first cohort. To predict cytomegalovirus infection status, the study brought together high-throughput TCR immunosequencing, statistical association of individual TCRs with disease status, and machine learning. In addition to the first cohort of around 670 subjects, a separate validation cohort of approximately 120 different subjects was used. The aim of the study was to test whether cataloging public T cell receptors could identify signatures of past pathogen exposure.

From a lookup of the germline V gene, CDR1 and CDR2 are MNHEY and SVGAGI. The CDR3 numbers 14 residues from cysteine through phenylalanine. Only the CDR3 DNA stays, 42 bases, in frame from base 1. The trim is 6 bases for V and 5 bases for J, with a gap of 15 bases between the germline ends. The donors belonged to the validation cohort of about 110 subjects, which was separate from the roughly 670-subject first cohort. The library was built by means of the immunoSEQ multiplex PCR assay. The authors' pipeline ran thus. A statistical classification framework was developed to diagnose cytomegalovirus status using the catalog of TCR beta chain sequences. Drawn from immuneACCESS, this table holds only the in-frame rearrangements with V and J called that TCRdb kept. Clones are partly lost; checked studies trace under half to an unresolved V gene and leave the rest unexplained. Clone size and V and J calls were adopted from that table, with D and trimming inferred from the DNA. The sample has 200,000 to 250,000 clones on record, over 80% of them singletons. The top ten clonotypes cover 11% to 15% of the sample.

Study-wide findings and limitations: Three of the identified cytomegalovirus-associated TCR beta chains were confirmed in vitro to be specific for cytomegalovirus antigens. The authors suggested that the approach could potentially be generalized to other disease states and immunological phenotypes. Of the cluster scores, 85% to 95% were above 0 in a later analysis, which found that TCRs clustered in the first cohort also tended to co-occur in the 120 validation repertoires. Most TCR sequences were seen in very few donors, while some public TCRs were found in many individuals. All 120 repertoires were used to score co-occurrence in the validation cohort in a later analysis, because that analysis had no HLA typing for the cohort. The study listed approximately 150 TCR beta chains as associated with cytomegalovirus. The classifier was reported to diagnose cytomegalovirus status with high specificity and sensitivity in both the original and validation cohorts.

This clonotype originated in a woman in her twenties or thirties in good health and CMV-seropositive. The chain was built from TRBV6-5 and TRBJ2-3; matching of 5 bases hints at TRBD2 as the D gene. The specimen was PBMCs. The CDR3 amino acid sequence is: CASRGFRSGDTQYF. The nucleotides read TGTGCCAGCAGAGGCTTCCGAAGCGGAGATACGCAGTATTTT.